The 24 T cell receptor beta chains below were found in one sample sequenced in a study of vaccination and CD4 T cells after COVID-19. The treatment was: roughly ten-day PBMC culture with coronavirus spike peptide pools or control peptides (ViraFEST assay). These receptors' targets are unknown. CD4+ T cells that had been cultured provided DNA sequenced with the Oncomine TCR Beta short-read assay. TCRdb reprocessed the PCR reads with MiXCR, giving one entry per CDR3 protein. The data contain roughly 7,200 distinct CDR3 sequences, over 25% of them seen just once; the ten biggest clones take up 9.5%. The starting material was CD4+ T cells from blood, cultured in vitro, obtained after SARS-CoV-2 vaccination. The receptors were sampled from a human donor who had recovered from COVID-19.

This clonotype appeared a few times. The V and J genes are TRBV15 and TRBJ2-7; D ambiguous. V lost 0 bases to trimming and J lost 2 bases, with 8 bases between them. Germline V gene sequence: CDR1 LNHNV, CDR2 YYDKDF (reference sequence). The CDR3 totals 14 residues. DNA of the CDR3: TGTGCCACCAGCAGAGATTGGGCAACCTACGAGCAGTACTTC. Translation gives CATSRDWATYEQYF.

This rearrangement joins TRBV6-2 or TRBV6-3 to TRBJ2-5; weak D call: TRBD2 (5 bases). V was cut by 7 bases and J by 3 bases, with 12 bases left in between. Germline values: CDR1 MNHEY, CDR2 SVGEGT. The CDR3 is 13 residues long. The chain's CDR3 is CASKAASKETQYF. The CDR3 DNA follows: TGTGCCAGCAAAGCGGCGTCTAAAGAGACCCAGTACTTC.

The chain joins TRBV27 to TRBJ2-3, with 7 bases identical to TRBD2. After removal of 2 bases from V and 9 bases from J, the junction contained 8 bases not matched to a gene. The CDR3 is 14 residues long. The germline gives CDR1 MNHEY, CDR2 SMNVEV (reference sequence). For the CDR3, the DNA is TGTGCCAGCAGTTTAGAAAAGCAGGGAGGGACGCAGTATTTT. Amino acids: CASSLEKQGGTQYF.

In this sample, this clonotype turned up a few times. J is TRBJ2-1 and V is TRBV20-1, with 8 positions matching TRBD2. The CDR3 loop spans 14 amino acids. The germline gives CDR1 DFQATT, CDR2 SNEGSKA (reference sequence). V shed 6 bases and J 6 bases; nucleotides not matched to a gene: 10. CDR3 in amino acids: CSAAGLARTNEQFF. CDR3 in DNA: TGCAGTGCCGCTGGACTAGCCCGCACCAATGAGCAGTTCTTC.

The chain uses TRBV28 and TRBJ2-3; the D gene is possibly TRBD2 (6 bases). There are 15 residues in the CDR3. The germline V gene has CDR1 MDHEN and CDR2 SYDVKM. V was shortened by 6 bases and J by 1 base, with 14 bases between the two germline ends. The DNA of the CDR3 is TGTGCCAGCAGGGGGTCTAGCGAAGGCACAGATACGCAGTATTTT. Translation gives CASRGSSEGTDTQYF.

In its sample, this clonotype ranks as medium-sized. The J gene is TRBJ1-2, the V gene TRBV20-1; D unresolved. Trimming shortened V by 1 base and J by 2 bases, and 20 bases separated the two germline ends. Germline V lookup: CDR1 DFQATT, CDR2 SNEGSKA (reference sequence). This CDR3 is 17 amino acids long. CDR3 residues: CSARGGSGRRPNYGYTF. The CDR3 nucleotides are TGCAGTGCTAGAGGCGGGTCCGGCCGGCGACCAAACTATGGCTACACCTTC.

The chain carries TRBV7-2 and TRBJ2-2; possibly TRBD2 for D (6 bases). Trimming pared 5 bases from V and 8 bases from J, leaving 15 bases between. Germline V gene lookup returns CDR1 SGHTA and CDR2 FQGNSA. The CDR3 is 14 residues long. The CDR3 is CASSPERRGGELFF. CDR3 nucleotide sequence: TGTGCCAGCAGCCCCGAGAGGAGGGGAGGGGAGCTGTTTTTT.

By sample fraction, this clonotype is medium-sized (0.01 to 0.1%). This chain connects TRBV29-1 to TRBJ2-7; either TRBD1 or TRBD2 may supply D (5 bases each). The V gene lost 5 bases and the J gene lost 0 bases, with 11 bases spanning the gap. Germline CDR1 is SQVTM and CDR2 is ANQGSEA. The CDR3 extends over 13 amino acids. As DNA, the CDR3 is TGCAGCGTTCGGGGCCAACCCTCCTACGAGCAGTACTTC. It specifies CSVRGQPSYEQYF.

This chain links TRBV7-2 with TRBJ2-7; D uncertain. V dropped 1 base and J dropped 4 bases, with 8 bases sitting between them. From germline, CDR1 is SGHTA and CDR2 FQGNSA. This CDR3 spans 13 amino acids. CDR3 in amino acids: CASSLVPEYEQYF. Written as DNA, the CDR3 is TGTGCCAGCAGCTTAGTTCCGGAGTACGAGCAGTACTTC. The entire variable domain, with the rest obtained from reference TRBV7-2 and TRBJ2-7, is as follows: GAGVSQSPSNKVTEKGKDVELRCDPISGHTALYWYRQSLGQGLEFLIYFQGNSAPDKSGLPSDRFSAERTGGSVSTLTIQRTQQEDSAVYLCASSLVPEYEQYFGPGTRLTVT.

The chain links TRBV10-2 to TRBJ2-5; TRBD2 aligns across 9 bases. V dropped 7 bases and J dropped 5; count of bases not matched to a gene: 11. Germline V gene data show CDR1 as WSHSY and CDR2 as SAAADI. The CDR3 runs to 15 residues. The CDR3 coding sequence is TGCGCCAGCATGAGGGCTAGCGGGATCTATGAGACCCAGTACTTC. It codes for CASMRASGIYETQYF.

The J gene is TRBJ2-5, the V gene TRBV10-3; 9 bases fit TRBD1. Trimming took 4 bases from V and 5 from J; bases not matched to a gene: 14. CDR3 size: 17 residues. CDR1 and CDR2 from the germline V gene are ENHRY and SYGVKD. The CDR3 spells CAISGESAQGARETQYF. The CDR3 DNA sequence: TGTGCCATCAGTGGGGAGTCTGCACAGGGGGCGAGGGAGACCCAGTACTTC.

The chain couples TRBV12-3 or TRBV12-4 to TRBJ1-6; D remains ambiguous. This CDR3 region has 14 residues. Trimming took 5 bases from V and 10 from J, leaving 15 bases between them. CDR3 coding DNA: TGTGCCAGCAGTGGGAGCGGAGCACTCTCACCCCTCCACTTT. It specifies CASSGSGALSPLHF.

The chain couples TRBV28 to TRBJ1-2; weak D call: TRBD1 (6 bases). The germline V gene encodes CDR1 MDHEN and CDR2 SYDVKM. CDR3 length: 13 residues. Deletions cut 7 bases from V and 6 bases from J, with 15 bases between. The CDR3 loop is CASKPGHPHGYTF. The CDR3 region has the DNA TGTGCCAGCAAACCGGGACACCCCCATGGCTACACCTTC.

The rearrangement uses TRBV5-1 and TRBJ2-7; D not resolved. Trimming stripped 0 bases from V and 4 bases from J, with 8 bases between. Per the germline V gene, CDR1 is SGHRS and CDR2 is YFSETQ. There are 13 residues in the CDR3. The CDR3: CASSLDPEYEQYF. In DNA, the CDR3 is TGCGCCAGCAGCTTGGACCCAGAATACGAGCAGTACTTC.

This clonotype is judged medium-sized (0.01 to 0.1%). The chain couples TRBV20-1 to TRBJ1-2, with TRBD1 matching over 7 bases. Germline-derived CDR1 and CDR2 are DFQATT and SNEGSKA (reference sequence). V shed 3 bases, J shed 4 bases, and the junction held 8 bases outside the gene matches. This CDR3 has 14 residues. CDR3 region: CSARRGTELYGYTF. The DNA of the CDR3 is TGCAGTGCTAGGAGGGGGACAGAGCTCTATGGCTACACCTTC.

There are a few counts of this clonotype. The V and J genes are TRBV20-1 and TRBJ2-5, with 11 bases that match TRBD2. CDR1 is DFQATT, CDR2 SNEGSKA, per germline (reference sequence). Germline trimming cut 0 bases from V and 3 bases from J; bases unmatched to any gene: 3. The CDR3 extends over 15 amino acids. The CDR3 spells CSAREGTSGKETQYF. The CDR3 region has the DNA TGCAGTGCTAGAGAGGGGACTAGCGGAAAAGAGACCCAGTACTTC.

By its share, this clonotype is medium-sized. The chain joins TRBV27 to TRBJ2-5, with 8 bases that match TRBD2. CDR3 length: 18 amino acids. The J segment lost 2 bases and the V segment lost 2 bases, leaving 13 bases of the junction unmatched. Germline V gene sequence: CDR1 MNHEY, CDR2 SMNVEV (reference sequence). The CDR3 here is CASSLRRVTGGGQETQYF. The CDR3 nucleotides are TGTGCCAGCAGTTTACGCCGTGTGACGGGAGGGGGGCAAGAGACCCAGTACTTC.

This clonotype was seen only a few times. The V call is TRBV20-1, the J call TRBJ2-1; D perhaps matches TRBD1 (5 bases). The germline gives CDR1 DFQATT, CDR2 SNEGSKA (reference sequence). The CDR3 sequence is 14 residues long. V was clipped by 3 bases and J by 3 bases, with 12 bases between them. The CDR3 reads CSASRGSVYNEQFF. The CDR3 bases are TGCAGTGCTAGTAGGGGATCAGTCTACAATGAGCAGTTCTTC.

This clonotype occurred a few times. The chain uses TRBV28 and TRBJ1-1; D is undetermined. The germline CDR1 and CDR2 sequences are MDHEN and SYDVKM. The CDR3 has 11 residues. Trimming left V 4 bases short and J 6 bases short, with 6 bases between. The CDR3 here is CASSSLSEAFF. For the CDR3, the DNA is TGTGCCAGCAGTTCACTTTCTGAAGCTTTCTTT.

The table lists this clonotype with a few counts. The gene calls are TRBV19 and TRBJ1-2; 9 bases map to TRBD1. This CDR3 has 14 amino acids. Germline assignment: CDR1 LNHDA and CDR2 SQIVND (reference sequence). The V gene end was trimmed by 6 bases and the J gene end by 5 bases; junction bases not matched to a gene: 7. CDR3 region: CASRTQGAAYGYTF. CDR3 DNA: TGTGCCAGTAGGACACAGGGGGCGGCGTATGGCTACACCTTC.

This clonotype came up a few times. V is TRBV20-1 and J is TRBJ2-7; D possibly corresponds to TRBD2 (6 bases). CDR3 length equals 13 residues. CDR1 and CDR2 from the germline V gene are DFQATT and SNEGSKA (reference sequence). Deletions cut 1 base from V and 5 bases from J, with 12 bases between. The CDR3 loop reads CSARAYGGHEQYF. The CDR3 nucleotides read TGCAGTGCTAGAGCCTACGGGGGACACGAGCAGTACTTC.

This clonotype counts as medium-sized. V gene TRBV29-1 combines with J gene TRBJ2-5; tentative D call: TRBD2 (6 bases). The germline CDR1 and CDR2 sequences are SQVTM and ANQGSEA. With 4 bases removed from V and 2 bases from J, the gap between germline ends came to 8 bases. The CDR3 sequence is 12 residues long. The CDR3 reads CSVAAGQETQYF. CDR3 in DNA: TGCAGCGTTGCCGCGGGGCAAGAGACCCAGTACTTC.

The rearrangement links TRBV28 to TRBJ2-3; D may be TRBD2 (7 bases). The V end was cut by 8 bases, the J end by 5 bases, with 20 bases between. CDR1 is MDHEN, CDR2 SYDVKM, per germline. The CDR3 sequence is 15 residues long. The CDR3 nucleotides read TGTGCCAGCTTTAAGGCTAGGGGGGGTAGAGATACGCAGTATTTT. Its protein product is CASFKARGGRDTQYF.

This clonotype was seen a few times. The gene calls are TRBV5-4 and TRBJ2-7; D tentatively fits TRBD1 or TRBD2 (5 bases each). Germline V gene lookup returns CDR1 SGHNT and CDR2 YYREEE (reference sequence). The ends were cut back, 2 bases at V and 6 bases at J, with 12 bases in the middle. This CDR3 has 13 amino acids. CDR3 DNA sequence: TGTGCCAGCAGCTTTCGGACGGGGCTCGAGCAGTACTTC. The encoded protein is CASSFRTGLEQYF.